The rows below give T cell receptor beta chains drawn from one sample of a study of T-cell memory formation after mild COVID-19. TCRdb re-derived calls from the 5' RACE reads in MiXCR, one entry per CDR3 protein. The sample holds about 390,000 distinct CDR3 sequences, 20% to 25% seen once. The sequenced sample was PBMCs or a T cell subset sorted from them (not recorded which). All receptors come from an adult woman who had mild COVID-19 (a few samples of this study predate the infection). Cell type and time point are not known. The CDR3 runs from the conserved cysteine through the conserved F or W. The D gene is left open where the match is weak. Size values are once, few and many counts, or a class for expanded clones, and some rows have none.

J,size,D,V,CDR3,DNA
TRBJ1-2,-,TRBD1,TRBV7-2,CASSQTGGDTF,TGTGCCAGCAGCCAGACAGGGGGCGACACCTTC
TRBJ2-1,-,-,TRBV5-1,CASSWHNEQFF,TGCGCCAGCAGCTGGCACAATGAGCAGTTCTTC
TRBJ2-3,-,-,TRBV3-1,CASSPDHLKNTQYF,TGTGCCAGCAGCCCAGACCACCTAAAGAATACGCAGTATTTT
TRBJ2-1,few,TRBD2,TRBV24-1,CATSDPGTSTYNEQFF,TGTGCCACCAGTGACCCCGGGACTAGCACATACAATGAGCAGTTCTTC
TRBJ1-6,few,-,TRBV5-1,CASSLTPDSNSPLHF,TGCGCCAGCAGCTTGACCCCGGACAGCAATTCACCCCTCCACTTT
TRBJ2-3,many,TRBD2,TRBV12-3/TRBV12-4,CASSPTSSDTQYF,TGTGCCAGCAGTCCGACTAGCTCGGATACGCAGTATTTT
TRBJ1-2,few,-,TRBV12-3/TRBV12-4,CASRAPGYPNYGYTF,TGTGCCAGCAGGGCACCGGGATATCCAAACTATGGCTACACCTTC
TRBJ1-3,few,-,TRBV6-6,CASSHYTSSGNTIYF,TGTGCCAGCAGTCATTACACGAGCTCTGGAAACACCATATATTTT
TRBJ2-3,few,TRBD2,TRBV30,CAWSYGTSGGHTDTQYF,TGTGCCTGGAGTTACGGGACTAGCGGGGGCCACACAGATACGCAGTATTTT
TRBJ2-7,-,-,TRBV7-6,CASTSGTGPYEQYF,TGTGCCAGCACCTCGGGGACGGGGCCCTACGAGCAGTACTTC
TRBJ2-4,-,TRBD1,TRBV20-1,CSARPTGSGKNIQYF,TGCAGTGCTAGACCGACAGGGTCGGGCAAAAACATTCAGTACTTC
TRBJ2-2,-,TRBD2,TRBV7-9,CASSPLAGGPTGELFF,TGTGCCAGCAGCCCCCTAGCGGGAGGGCCCACCGGGGAGCTGTTTTTT
TRBJ1-1,-,TRBD1,TRBV30,CAWSVLAGGTEAFF,TGTGCCTGGAGTGTACTCGCAGGGGGGACTGAAGCTTTCTTT
TRBJ2-1,-,-,TRBV6-4,CASSLQDTYNEQFF,TGTGCCAGCAGTCTTCAGGATACCTACAATGAGCAGTTCTTC
TRBJ2-1,-,-,TRBV12-3/TRBV12-4,CASSPTIGDPFF,TGTGCCAGCAGTCCGACAATAGGGGATCCCTTCTTC
TRBJ2-2,-,-,TRBV9,CASSVDGGPGELFF,TGTGCCAGCAGCGTGGATGGGGGGCCCGGGGAGCTGTTTTTT
TRBJ2-5,many,TRBD2,TRBV20-1,CSARDAKANWGGRTQYF,TGCAGTGCTAGAGACGCCAAGGCAAATTGGGGAGGGAGAACCCAGTACTTC
TRBJ2-3,many,TRBD1,TRBV3-1,CASSRGTGEADTQYF,TGTGCCAGCAGCCGCGGGACAGGGGAGGCAGATACGCAGTATTTT
TRBJ1-1,-,-,TRBV19,CASSTYRGRHTEAFF,TGTGCCAGTAGTACCTACCGGGGTAGGCACACTGAAGCTTTCTTT
TRBJ1-1,-,-,TRBV12-3/TRBV12-4,CASSLAGGRTEAFF,TGTGCCAGCAGTTTAGCGGGGGGGAGGACTGAAGCTTTCTTT
TRBJ2-1,many,-,TRBV12-3/TRBV12-4,CASSLGHPGRQFF,TGTGCCAGCAGTTTGGGACACCCCGGGAGGCAGTTCTTC
TRBJ1-2,-,TRBD1,TRBV20-1,CSARLDRASGYTF,TGCAGTGCTAGACTCGACAGGGCATCTGGCTACACCTTC
TRBJ2-5,few,-,TRBV7-9,CASSSDLETQYF,TGTGCCAGCAGCTCGGACTTGGAGACCCAGTACTTC
TRBJ2-3,-,-,TRBV7-8,CASSSRTATATDTQYF,TGTGCCAGCAGCTCACGAACCGCGACTGCCACAGATACGCAGTATTTT
TRBJ2-2,-,-,TRBV30,CAWRVGANTGELFF,TGTGCCTGGAGAGTCGGAGCGAACACCGGGGAGCTGTTTTTT
TRBJ2-7,many,-,TRBV9,CASSPGGTKGIYEQYF,TGTGCCAGCAGCCCAGGAGGGACGAAAGGGATCTACGAGCAGTACTTC
TRBJ2-3,-,TRBD2,TRBV20-1,CSARALAGGTDTQYF,TGCAGTGCTAGAGCACTAGCGGGGGGCACAGATACGCAGTATTTT
TRBJ2-7,-,-,TRBV7-8,CASSLRIVSDEQYF,TGTGCCAGCAGCTTACGGATCGTGTCGGACGAGCAGTACTTC
TRBJ2-1,few,-,TRBV12-3/TRBV12-4,CASSLVGPDNEQFF,TGTGCCAGCAGTTTAGTGGGACCCGACAATGAGCAGTTCTTC
TRBJ2-3,-,-,TRBV5-1,CASSLGVSVPSTDTQYF,TGCGCCAGCAGCTTGGGAGTAAGCGTCCCTAGCACAGATACGCAGTATTTT
TRBJ1-5,-,-,TRBV5-8,CASSREATNQPQHF,TGTGCCAGCAGCCGTGAAGCGACGAATCAGCCCCAGCATTTT
TRBJ2-1,-,TRBD1,TRBV6-2/TRBV6-3,CASSFRGNYNEQFF,TGTGCCAGCAGTTTCAGGGGGAACTACAATGAGCAGTTCTTC
TRBJ1-1,-,-,TRBV18,CASSTYPEVQGTEAFF,TGTGCCAGCTCAACATACCCAGAGGTACAGGGCACTGAAGCTTTCTTT
TRBJ1-6,once,TRBD1,TRBV7-9,CASSSGSTGGIAYNSPLHF,TGTGCCAGCAGCTCCGGATCGACAGGGGGCATCGCCTATAATTCACCCCTCCACTTT
TRBJ2-1,many,TRBD1,TRBV7-8,CASSLNLGTGEFF,TGTGCCAGCAGCTTAAACCTAGGGACAGGGGAGTTCTTC
TRBJ2-5,-,-,TRBV7-2,CASSTGIGHYQETQYF,TGTGCCAGCAGCACGGGAATAGGGCATTACCAAGAGACCCAGTACTTC
TRBJ2-1,few,TRBD2,TRBV4-3,CASSQDRVTSGGNEQFF,TGCGCCAGCAGCCAAGATCGTGTTACTAGCGGGGGGAATGAGCAGTTCTTC
TRBJ1-6,few,-,TRBV5-1,CASSLDRSNSPLHF,TGCGCCAGCAGCTTGGACCGAAGTAATTCACCCCTCCACTTT
TRBJ2-1,-,TRBD1,TRBV7-6,CASSGRSRGPTSCNEQFF,TGTGCCAGCAGCGGCAGAAGCAGGGGGCCCACCTCCTGCAATGAGCAGTTCTTC
TRBJ2-7,-,TRBD2,TRBV12-3/TRBV12-4,CASSKAGVTYEQYF,TGTGCCAGCAGTAAAGCGGGAGTTACCTACGAGCAGTACTTC
TRBJ2-1,-,-,TRBV29-1,CSGGRAGEQFF,TGCAGCGGGGGACGGGCCGGTGAGCAGTTCTTC
TRBJ1-1,few,-,TRBV20-1,CSAERAINTEAFF,TGCAGTGCCGAGAGAGCAATAAACACTGAAGCTTTCTTT
TRBJ2-4,few,TRBD1,TRBV2,CASSDQGENIQYF,TGTGCCAGCAGTGATCAGGGGGAAAACATTCAGTACTTC
TRBJ1-2,many,-,TRBV7-2,CASSLNRGGHGYTF,TGTGCCAGCAGCTTAAACCGTGGCGGACATGGCTACACCTTC
TRBJ2-7,few,TRBD1,TRBV7-6,CASSLGVAGGYEQYF,TGTGCCAGCAGCTTAGGGGTGGCAGGGGGCTACGAGCAGTACTTC
TRBJ2-3,many,-,TRBV12-3/TRBV12-4,CASRGNTDTQYF,TGTGCCAGCAGGGGCAACACAGATACGCAGTATTTT
TRBJ1-5,many,TRBD1,TRBV5-1,CASSLGTGGQPQHF,TGCGCCAGCAGCTTGGGGACAGGGGGACAGCCCCAGCATTTT
TRBJ2-6,few,-,TRBV29-1,CSVRLPGASGANVLTF,TGCAGCGTCAGACTCCCTGGAGCCTCTGGGGCCAACGTCCTGACTTTC
TRBJ2-2,few,-,TRBV15,CATSRENPGELFF,TGTGCCACCAGCAGAGAGAACCCCGGGGAGCTGTTTTTT
TRBJ2-1,few,TRBD2,TRBV18,CASFDAGGGDEQFF,TGTGCCAGCTTTGATGCGGGAGGAGGTGATGAGCAGTTCTTC